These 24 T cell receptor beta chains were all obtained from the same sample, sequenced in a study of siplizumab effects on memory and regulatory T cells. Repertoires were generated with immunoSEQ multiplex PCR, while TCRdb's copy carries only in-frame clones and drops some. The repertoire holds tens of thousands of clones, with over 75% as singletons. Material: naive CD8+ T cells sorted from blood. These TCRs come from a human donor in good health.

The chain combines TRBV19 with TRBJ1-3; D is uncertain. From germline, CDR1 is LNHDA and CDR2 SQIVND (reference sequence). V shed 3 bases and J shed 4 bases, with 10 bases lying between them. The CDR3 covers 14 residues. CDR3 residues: CASSIFGFGNTIYF. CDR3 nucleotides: TGTGCCAGTAGTATTTTCGGGTTCGGAAACACCATATATTTT.

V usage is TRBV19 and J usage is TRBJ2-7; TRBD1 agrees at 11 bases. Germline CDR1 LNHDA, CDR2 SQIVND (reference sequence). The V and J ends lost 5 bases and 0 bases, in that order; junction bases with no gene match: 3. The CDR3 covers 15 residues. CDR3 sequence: CASSPGQGASYEQYF. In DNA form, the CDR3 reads TGTGCCAGTAGTCCAGGACAGGGGGCCTCCTACGAGCAGTACTTC.

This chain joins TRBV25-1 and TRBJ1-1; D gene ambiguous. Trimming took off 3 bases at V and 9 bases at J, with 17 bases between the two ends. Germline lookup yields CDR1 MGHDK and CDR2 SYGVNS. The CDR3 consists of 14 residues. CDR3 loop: CASSDPFGDKQAFF. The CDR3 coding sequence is TGTGCCAGCAGTGATCCATTTGGGGATAAGCAAGCTTTCTTT.

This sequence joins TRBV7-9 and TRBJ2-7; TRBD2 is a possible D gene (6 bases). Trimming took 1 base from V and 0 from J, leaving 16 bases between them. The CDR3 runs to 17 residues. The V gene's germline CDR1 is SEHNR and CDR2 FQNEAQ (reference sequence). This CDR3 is CASSLGGSGGYSYEQYF. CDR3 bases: TGTGCCAGCAGCTTAGGCGGTTCCGGGGGATACTCCTACGAGCAGTACTTC. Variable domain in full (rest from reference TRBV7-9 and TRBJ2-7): DTGVSQNPRHKITKRGQNVTFRCDPISEHNRLYWYRQTLGQGPEFLTYFQNEAQLEKSRLLSDRFSAERPKGSFSTLEIQRTEQGDSAMYLCASSLGGSGGYSYEQYFGPGTRLTVT.

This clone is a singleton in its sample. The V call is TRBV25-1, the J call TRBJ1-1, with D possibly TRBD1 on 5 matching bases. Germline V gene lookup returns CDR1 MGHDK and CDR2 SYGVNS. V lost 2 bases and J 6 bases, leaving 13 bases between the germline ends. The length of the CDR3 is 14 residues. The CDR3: CASSEQDGGAEAFF. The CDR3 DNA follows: TGTGCCAGCAGTGAACAGGACGGAGGGGCTGAAGCTTTCTTT.

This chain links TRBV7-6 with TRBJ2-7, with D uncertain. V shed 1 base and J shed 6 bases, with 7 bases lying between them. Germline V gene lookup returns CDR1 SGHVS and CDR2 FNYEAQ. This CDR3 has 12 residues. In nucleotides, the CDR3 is TGTGCCAGCAGCTTAGGCGGCGGCGAGCAGTACTTC. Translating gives CASSLGGGEQYF.

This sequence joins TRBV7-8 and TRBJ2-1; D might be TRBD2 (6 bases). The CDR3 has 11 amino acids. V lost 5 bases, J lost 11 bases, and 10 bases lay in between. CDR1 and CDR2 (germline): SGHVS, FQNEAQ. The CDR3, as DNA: TGTGCCAGCAGCGTGGAGGGAAAGCAGTTCTTC. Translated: CASSVEGKQFF.

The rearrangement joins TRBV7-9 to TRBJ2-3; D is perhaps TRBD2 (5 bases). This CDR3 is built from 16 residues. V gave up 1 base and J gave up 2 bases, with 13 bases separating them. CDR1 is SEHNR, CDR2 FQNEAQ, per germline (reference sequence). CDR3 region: CASSLVRAVTTDTQYF. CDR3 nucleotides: TGTGCCAGCAGCTTAGTACGAGCGGTCACCACAGATACGCAGTATTTT.

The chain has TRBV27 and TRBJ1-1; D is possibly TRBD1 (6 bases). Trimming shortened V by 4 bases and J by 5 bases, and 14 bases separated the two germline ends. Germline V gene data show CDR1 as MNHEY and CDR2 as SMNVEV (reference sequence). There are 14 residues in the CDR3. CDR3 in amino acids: CASSYRAERTEAFF. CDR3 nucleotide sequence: TGTGCCAGCAGTTACAGGGCAGAACGGACTGAAGCTTTCTTT.

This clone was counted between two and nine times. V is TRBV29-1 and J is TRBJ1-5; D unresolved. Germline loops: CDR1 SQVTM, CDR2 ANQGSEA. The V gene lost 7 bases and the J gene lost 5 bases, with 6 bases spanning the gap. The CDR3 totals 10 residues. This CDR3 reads CSGEYQPQHF. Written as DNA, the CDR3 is TGCAGCGGGGAGTATCAGCCCCAGCATTTT. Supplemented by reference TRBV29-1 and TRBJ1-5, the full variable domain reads SAVISQKPSRDICQRGTSLTIQCQVDSQVTMMFWYRQQPGQSLTLIATANQGSEATYESGFVIDKFPISRPNLTFSTLTVSNMSPEDSSIYLCSGEYQPQHFGDGTRLSIL.

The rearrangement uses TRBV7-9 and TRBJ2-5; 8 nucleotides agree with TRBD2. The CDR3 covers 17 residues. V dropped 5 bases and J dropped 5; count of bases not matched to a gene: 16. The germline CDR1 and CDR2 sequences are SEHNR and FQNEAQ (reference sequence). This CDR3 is CASSTPAGGAGAETQYF. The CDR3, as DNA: TGTGCCAGCAGCACGCCCGCCGGGGGGGCGGGGGCGGAGACCCAGTACTTC. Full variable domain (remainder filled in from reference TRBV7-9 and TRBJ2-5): DTGVSQNPRHKITKRGQNVTFRCDPISEHNRLYWYRQTLGQGPEFLTYFQNEAQLEKSRLLSDRFSAERPKGSFSTLEIQRTEQGDSAMYLCASSTPAGGAGAETQYFGPGTRLLVL.

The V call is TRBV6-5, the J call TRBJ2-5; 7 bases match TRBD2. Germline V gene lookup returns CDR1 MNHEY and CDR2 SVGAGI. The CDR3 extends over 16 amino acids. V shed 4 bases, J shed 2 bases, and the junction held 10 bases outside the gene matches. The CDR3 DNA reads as TGTGCCAGCAGTTTGGGTCGTCGGGGGGAGCAAGAGACCCAGTACTTC. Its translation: CASSLGRRGEQETQYF.

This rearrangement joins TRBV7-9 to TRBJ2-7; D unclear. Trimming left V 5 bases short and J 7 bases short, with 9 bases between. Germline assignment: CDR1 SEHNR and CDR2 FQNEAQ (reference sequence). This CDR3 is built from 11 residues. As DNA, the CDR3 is TGTGCCAGCAGCCCTATAGGAGAGCAGTACTTC. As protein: CASSPIGEQYF.

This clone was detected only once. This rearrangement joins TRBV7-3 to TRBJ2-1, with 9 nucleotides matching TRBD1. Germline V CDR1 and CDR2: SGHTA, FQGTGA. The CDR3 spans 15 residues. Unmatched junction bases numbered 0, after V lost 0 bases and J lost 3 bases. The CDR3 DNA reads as TGTGCCAGCAGCTTAACGGGACAGGGCTACAATGAGCAGTTCTTC. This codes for CASSLTGQGYNEQFF.

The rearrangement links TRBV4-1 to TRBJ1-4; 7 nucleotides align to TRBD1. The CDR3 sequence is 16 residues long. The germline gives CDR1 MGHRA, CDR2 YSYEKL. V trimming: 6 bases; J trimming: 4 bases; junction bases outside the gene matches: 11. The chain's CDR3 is CASRPIGTALNEKLFF. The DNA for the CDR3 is TGCGCCAGCAGGCCGATTGGGACAGCCCTTAATGAAAAACTGTTTTTT.

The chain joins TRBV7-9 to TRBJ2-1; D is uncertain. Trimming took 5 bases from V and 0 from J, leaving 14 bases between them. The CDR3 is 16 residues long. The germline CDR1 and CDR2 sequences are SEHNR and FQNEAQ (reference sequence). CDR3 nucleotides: TGTGCCAGCAGCCAAGAGATTCTAAGCTCCTACAATGAGCAGTTCTTC. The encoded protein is CASSQEILSSYNEQFF.

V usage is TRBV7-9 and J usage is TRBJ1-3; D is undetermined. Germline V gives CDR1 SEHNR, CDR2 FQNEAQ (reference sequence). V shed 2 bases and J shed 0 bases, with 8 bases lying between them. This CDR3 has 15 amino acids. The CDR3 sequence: CASSLIRDSGNTIYF. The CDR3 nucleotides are TGTGCCAGCAGCTTAATCCGAGACTCTGGAAACACCATATATTTT.

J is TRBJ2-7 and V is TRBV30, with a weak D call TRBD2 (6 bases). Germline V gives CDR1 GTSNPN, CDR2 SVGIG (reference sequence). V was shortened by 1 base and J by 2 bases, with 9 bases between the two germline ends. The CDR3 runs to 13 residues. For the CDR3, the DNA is TGTGCCTGGAGTGCGGGGGTGACCTACGAGCAGTACTTC. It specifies CAWSAGVTYEQYF.

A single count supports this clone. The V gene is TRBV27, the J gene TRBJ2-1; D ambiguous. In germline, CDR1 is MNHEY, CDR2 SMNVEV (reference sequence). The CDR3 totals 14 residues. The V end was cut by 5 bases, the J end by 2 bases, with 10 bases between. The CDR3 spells CASSQNGPYNEQFF. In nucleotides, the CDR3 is TGTGCCAGCAGTCAAAACGGGCCCTACAATGAGCAGTTCTTC.

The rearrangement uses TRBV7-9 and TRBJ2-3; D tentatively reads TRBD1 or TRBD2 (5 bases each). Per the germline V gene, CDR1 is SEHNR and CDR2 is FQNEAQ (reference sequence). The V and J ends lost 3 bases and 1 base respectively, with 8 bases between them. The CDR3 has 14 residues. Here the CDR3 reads CASSLGVGTDTQYF. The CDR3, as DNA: TGTGCCAGCAGCTTGGGGGTCGGCACAGATACGCAGTATTTT. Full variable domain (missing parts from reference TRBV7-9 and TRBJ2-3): DTGVSQNPRHKITKRGQNVTFRCDPISEHNRLYWYRQTLGQGPEFLTYFQNEAQLEKSRLLSDRFSAERPKGSFSTLEIQRTEQGDSAMYLCASSLGVGTDTQYFGPGTRLTVL.

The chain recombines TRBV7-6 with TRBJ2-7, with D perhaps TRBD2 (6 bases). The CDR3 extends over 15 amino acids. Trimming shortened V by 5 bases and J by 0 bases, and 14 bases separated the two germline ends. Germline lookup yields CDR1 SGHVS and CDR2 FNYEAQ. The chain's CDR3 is CASSPGGAPSYEQYF. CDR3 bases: TGTGCCAGCAGCCCCGGAGGGGCCCCCTCCTACGAGCAGTACTTC.

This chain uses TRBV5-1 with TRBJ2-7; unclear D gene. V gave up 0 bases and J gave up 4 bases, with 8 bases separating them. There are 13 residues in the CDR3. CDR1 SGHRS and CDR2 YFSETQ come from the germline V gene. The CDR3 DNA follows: TGCGCCAGCAGCTTGGTTACCCTATACGAGCAGTACTTC. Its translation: CASSLVTLYEQYF. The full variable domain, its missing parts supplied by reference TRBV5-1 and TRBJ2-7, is KAGVTQTPRYLIKTRGQQVTLSCSPISGHRSVSWYQQTPGQGLQFLFEYFSETQRNKGNFPGRFSGRQFSNSRSEMNVSTLELGDSALYLCASSLVTLYEQYFGPGTRLTVT.

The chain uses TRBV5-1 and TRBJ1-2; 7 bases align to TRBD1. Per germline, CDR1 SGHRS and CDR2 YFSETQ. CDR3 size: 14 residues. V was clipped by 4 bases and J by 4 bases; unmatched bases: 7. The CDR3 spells CASSPEQGTYGYTF. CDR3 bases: TGCGCCAGCAGCCCGGAACAGGGGACCTATGGCTACACCTTC.

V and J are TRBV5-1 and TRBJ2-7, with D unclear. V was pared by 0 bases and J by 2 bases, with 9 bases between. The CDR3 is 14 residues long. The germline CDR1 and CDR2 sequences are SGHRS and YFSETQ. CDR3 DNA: TGCGCCAGCAGCTTGGCGACACATACCTACGAGCAGTACTTC. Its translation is CASSLATHTYEQYF.